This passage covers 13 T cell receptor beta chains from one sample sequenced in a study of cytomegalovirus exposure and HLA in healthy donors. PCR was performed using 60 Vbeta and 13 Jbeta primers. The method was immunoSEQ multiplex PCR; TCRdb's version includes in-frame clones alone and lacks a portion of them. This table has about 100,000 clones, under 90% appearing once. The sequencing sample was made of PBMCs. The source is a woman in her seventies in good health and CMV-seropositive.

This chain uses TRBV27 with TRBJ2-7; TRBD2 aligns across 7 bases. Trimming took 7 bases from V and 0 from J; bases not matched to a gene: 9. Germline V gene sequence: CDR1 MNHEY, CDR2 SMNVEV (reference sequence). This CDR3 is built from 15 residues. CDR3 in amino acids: CASIAPGGSSYEQYF. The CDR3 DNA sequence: TGTGCCAGCATCGCACCTGGCGGGAGCTCCTACGAGCAGTACTTC.

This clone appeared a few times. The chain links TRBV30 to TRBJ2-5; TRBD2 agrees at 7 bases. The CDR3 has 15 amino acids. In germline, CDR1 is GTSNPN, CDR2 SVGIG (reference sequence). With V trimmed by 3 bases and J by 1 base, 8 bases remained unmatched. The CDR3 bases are TGTGCCTGGAGGTCCTTAGCGGGCGTCCAAGAGACCCAGTACTTC. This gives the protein CAWRSLAGVQETQYF.

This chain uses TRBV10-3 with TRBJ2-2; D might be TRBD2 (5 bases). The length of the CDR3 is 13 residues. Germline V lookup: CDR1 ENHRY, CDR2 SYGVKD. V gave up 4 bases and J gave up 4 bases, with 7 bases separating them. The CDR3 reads CAISVAGTGELFF. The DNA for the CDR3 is TGTGCCATCAGTGTTGCGGGCACCGGGGAGCTGTTTTTT.

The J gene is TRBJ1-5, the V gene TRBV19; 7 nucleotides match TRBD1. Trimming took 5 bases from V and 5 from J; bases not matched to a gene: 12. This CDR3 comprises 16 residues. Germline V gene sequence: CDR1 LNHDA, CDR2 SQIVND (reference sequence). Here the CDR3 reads CASSSRVGGADQPQHF. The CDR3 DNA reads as TGTGCCAGTAGTTCTCGGGTAGGGGGCGCGGATCAGCCCCAGCATTTT.

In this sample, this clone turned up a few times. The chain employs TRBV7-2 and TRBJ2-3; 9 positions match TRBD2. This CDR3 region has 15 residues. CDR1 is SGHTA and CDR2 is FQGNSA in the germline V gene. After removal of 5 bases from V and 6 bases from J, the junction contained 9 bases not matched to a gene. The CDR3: CASSLPTSGADTQYF. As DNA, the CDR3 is TGTGCCAGCAGCCTGCCGACTAGCGGTGCGGATACGCAGTATTTT.

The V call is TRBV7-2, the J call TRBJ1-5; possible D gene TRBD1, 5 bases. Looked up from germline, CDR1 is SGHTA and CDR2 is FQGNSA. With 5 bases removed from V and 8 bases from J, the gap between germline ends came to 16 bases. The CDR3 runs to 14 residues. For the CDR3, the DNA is TGTGCCAGCAGCCGAGCCGGGGGGAAGGAGCCCCAGCATTTT. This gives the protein CASSRAGGKEPQHF. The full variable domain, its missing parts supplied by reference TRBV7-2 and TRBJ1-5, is GAGVSQSPSNKVTEKGKDVELRCDPISGHTALYWYRQSLGQGLEFLIYFQGNSAPDKSGLPSDRFSAERTGGSVSTLTIQRTQQEDSAVYLCASSRAGGKEPQHFGDGTRLSIL.

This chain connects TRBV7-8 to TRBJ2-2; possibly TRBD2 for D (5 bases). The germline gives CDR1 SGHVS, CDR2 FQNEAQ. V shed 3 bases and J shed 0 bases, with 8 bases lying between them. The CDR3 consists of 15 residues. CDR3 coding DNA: TGTGCCAGCAGCTTCTGGACTGCGAACACCGGGGAGCTGTTTTTT. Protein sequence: CASSFWTANTGELFF.

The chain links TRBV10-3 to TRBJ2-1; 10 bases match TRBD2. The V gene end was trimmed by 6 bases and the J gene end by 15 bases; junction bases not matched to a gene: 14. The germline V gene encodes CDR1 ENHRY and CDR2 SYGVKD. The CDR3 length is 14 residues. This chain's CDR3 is CAIRPSGSQLGPFF. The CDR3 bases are TGTGCCATCAGGCCTAGCGGGAGCCAGCTGGGGCCGTTCTTC.

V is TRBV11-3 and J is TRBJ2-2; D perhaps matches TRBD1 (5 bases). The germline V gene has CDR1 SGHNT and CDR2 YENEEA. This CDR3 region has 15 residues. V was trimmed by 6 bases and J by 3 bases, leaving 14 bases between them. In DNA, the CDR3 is TGTGCCAGCAGTATAACATGGGGCTACACCGGGGAGCTGTTTTTT. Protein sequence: CASSITWGYTGELFF.

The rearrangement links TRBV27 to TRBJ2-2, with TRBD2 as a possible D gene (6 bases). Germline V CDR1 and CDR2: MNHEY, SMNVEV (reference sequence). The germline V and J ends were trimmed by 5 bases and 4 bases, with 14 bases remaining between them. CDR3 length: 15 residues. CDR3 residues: CASSLMTAGTGELFF. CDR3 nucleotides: TGTGCCAGCAGTCTGATGACAGCGGGCACCGGGGAGCTGTTTTTT.

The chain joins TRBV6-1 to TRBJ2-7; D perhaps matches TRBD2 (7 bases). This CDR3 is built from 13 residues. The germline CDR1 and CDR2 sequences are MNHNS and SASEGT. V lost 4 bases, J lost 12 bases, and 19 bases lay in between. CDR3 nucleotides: TGTGCCAGCAGTGTGGACGGGGGGCTGTTGGTGTACTTC. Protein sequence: CASSVDGGLLVYF.

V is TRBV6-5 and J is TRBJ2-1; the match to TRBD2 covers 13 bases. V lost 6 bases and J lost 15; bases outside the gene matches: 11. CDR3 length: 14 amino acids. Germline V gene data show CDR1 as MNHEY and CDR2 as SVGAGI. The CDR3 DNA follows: TGTGCCAGCAGCCCCAAACTAGCGGGAGGGCCCCCGTTCTTC. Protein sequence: CASSPKLAGGPPFF.

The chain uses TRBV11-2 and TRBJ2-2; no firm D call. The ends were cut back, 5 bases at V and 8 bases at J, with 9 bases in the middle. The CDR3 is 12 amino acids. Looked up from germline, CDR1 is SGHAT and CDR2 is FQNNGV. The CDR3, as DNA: TGTGCCAGCAGCCTCGGGTTAGGGGAGCTGTTTTTT. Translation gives CASSLGLGELFF.